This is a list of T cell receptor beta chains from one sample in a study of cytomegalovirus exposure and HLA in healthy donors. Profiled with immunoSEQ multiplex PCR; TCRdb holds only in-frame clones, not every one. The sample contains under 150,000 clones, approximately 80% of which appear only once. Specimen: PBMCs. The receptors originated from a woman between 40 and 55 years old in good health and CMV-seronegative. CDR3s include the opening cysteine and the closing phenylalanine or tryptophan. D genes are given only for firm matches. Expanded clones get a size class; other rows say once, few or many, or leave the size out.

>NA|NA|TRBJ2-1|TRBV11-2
CASSLDRPLNEQFF
TGTGCCAGCAGCTTAGACAGGCCTCTAAATGAGCAGTTCTTC
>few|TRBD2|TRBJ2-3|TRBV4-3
CASSQDARGGTDTQYF
TGCGCCAGCAGCCAAGATGCCCGGGGGGGCACAGATACGCAGTATTTT
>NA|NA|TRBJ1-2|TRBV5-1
CASSLKGNGYTF
TGCGCCAGCAGCTTGAAGGGGAATGGCTACACCTTC
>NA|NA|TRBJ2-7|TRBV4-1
CASSPGPDEQYF
TGCGCCAGCAGCCCAGGCCCTGACGAGCAGTACTTC
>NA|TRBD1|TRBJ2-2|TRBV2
CASGDRNTGELFF
TGTGCCAGCGGGGACAGGAACACCGGGGAGCTGTTTTTT
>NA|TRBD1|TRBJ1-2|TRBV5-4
CASFDRATYGYTF
TGTGCCAGCTTCGACAGGGCGACCTATGGCTACACCTTC
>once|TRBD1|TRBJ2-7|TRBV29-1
CSAAGTGGYEQYF
TGCAGCGCCGCCGGGACAGGGGGCTACGAGCAGTACTTC
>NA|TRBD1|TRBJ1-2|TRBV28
CASSSPGTGAYGYTF
TGTGCCAGCAGTAGTCCCGGGACAGGGGCCTATGGCTACACCTTC
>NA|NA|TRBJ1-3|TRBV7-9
CASIAGVGNTIYF
TGTGCCAGCATCGCGGGAGTAGGGAACACCATATATTTT
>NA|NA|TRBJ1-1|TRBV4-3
CASSQENANEAFF
TGCGCCAGCAGCCAAGAGAACGCGAATGAAGCTTTCTTT
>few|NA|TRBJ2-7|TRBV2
CASSFDGAYEQYF
TGTGCCAGCAGCTTCGACGGAGCCTACGAGCAGTACTTC
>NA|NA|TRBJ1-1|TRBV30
CAWSPGRNTEAFF
TGTGCCTGGTCCCCTGGGAGGAACACTGAAGCTTTCTTT
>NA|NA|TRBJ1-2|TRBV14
CASSPGQIYGYTF
TGTGCCAGCAGCCCAGGACAGATATATGGCTACACCTTC
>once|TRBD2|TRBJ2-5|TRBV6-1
CASSDLGLASQETQYF
TGTGCCAGCAGTGATTTGGGACTAGCTTCCCAAGAGACCCAGTACTTC
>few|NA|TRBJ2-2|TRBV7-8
CASELGTGVTGELFF
TGTGCCAGCGAGTTGGGAACAGGAGTCACCGGGGAGCTGTTTTTT
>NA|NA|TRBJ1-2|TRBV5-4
CASSLDRANYGYTF
TGTGCCAGCAGCTTGGACAGGGCTAACTATGGCTACACCTTC
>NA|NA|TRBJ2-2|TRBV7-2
CASSREASNTGELFF
TGTGCCAGCAGTCGAGAGGCATCGAACACCGGGGAGCTGTTTTTT
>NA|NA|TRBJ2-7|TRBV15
CATRGQGYEQYF
TGTGCCACCAGGGGCCAGGGCTACGAGCAGTACTTC
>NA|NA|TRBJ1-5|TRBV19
CASSVSGGTDQPQHF
TGTGCCAGTAGCGTATCGGGGGGCACGGATCAGCCCCAGCATTTT
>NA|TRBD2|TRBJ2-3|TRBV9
CASSVDRGGQDTQYF
TGTGCCAGCAGCGTAGACCGGGGGGGCCAAGATACGCAGTATTTT